These T cell receptor beta chains were read from a single sample in a study of T cells after yellow fever vaccination. TCRdb fed the 5' RACE reads into MiXCR, producing one record per CDR3 protein. The data contain a few hundred thousand distinct CDR3 sequences, under 5% of them singletons. This specimen was PBMCs, taken 5 days after the yellow fever booster vaccination. The receptors come from a man aged 18 to 29 who received the YFV17D yellow fever vaccine. CDR3s include the opening cysteine and the closing phenylalanine or tryptophan. D genes are given only for firm matches. Size values are once, few and many counts, or a class for expanded clones, and some rows have none.

J gene: TRBJ2-3
clone size: few
V gene: TRBV20-1
D gene: TRBD2
CDR3 DNA: TGCAGTGCTGATTGGACTAGCGGGGGGCCAGATACGCAGTATTTT
CDR3 protein: CSADWTSGGPDTQYF

J gene: TRBJ1-2
clone size: -
V gene: TRBV28
D gene: -
CDR3 DNA: TGTGCCAGCAGTTTATCACCAGGGGACTTCTATGGCTACACCTTC
CDR3 protein: CASSLSPGDFYGYTF

J gene: TRBJ2-1
clone size: -
V gene: TRBV6-2/TRBV6-3
D gene: -
CDR3 DNA: TGTGCCAGCAGTTTCTTAGGGTGGGAGCAGTTCTTC
CDR3 protein: CASSFLGWEQFF

J gene: TRBJ2-3
clone size: few
V gene: TRBV9
D gene: TRBD2
CDR3 DNA: TGTGCCAGCAGCGCCCTAGCGGGGGGGCATTCAGATACGCAGTATTTT
CDR3 protein: CASSALAGGHSDTQYF

J gene: TRBJ1-1
clone size: many
V gene: TRBV7-6
D gene: -
CDR3 DNA: TGTGCCAGCAGCCCCTCAAGGGGGACTGAAGCTTTCTTT
CDR3 protein: CASSPSRGTEAFF

J gene: TRBJ2-1
clone size: many
V gene: TRBV29-1
D gene: TRBD1
CDR3 DNA: TGCAGCGTTGAAGGAGGTGGGACAGGGGGCTTCAATGAGCAGTTCTTC
CDR3 protein: CSVEGGGTGGFNEQFF

J gene: TRBJ1-2
clone size: few
V gene: TRBV20-1
D gene: -
CDR3 DNA: TGCAGTGCGCCTACACCCAGGAACTATGGCTACACCTTC
CDR3 protein: CSAPTPRNYGYTF

J gene: TRBJ1-1
clone size: -
V gene: TRBV10-3
D gene: TRBD1
CDR3 DNA: TGTGCCATCAGTGGGCAACCGGGACAGGGGGACACTGAAGCTTTCTTT
CDR3 protein: CAISGQPGQGDTEAFF

J gene: TRBJ1-2
clone size: many
V gene: TRBV29-1
D gene: -
CDR3 DNA: TGCAGCGTTGATGAGCAGGGTTTATATGGCTACACCTTC
CDR3 protein: CSVDEQGLYGYTF

J gene: TRBJ1-5
clone size: -
V gene: TRBV12-3/TRBV12-4
D gene: -
CDR3 DNA: TGTGCCAGCAGGACAGACATGGGCCGAAATCAGCCCCAGCATTTT
CDR3 protein: CASRTDMGRNQPQHF

J gene: TRBJ2-3
clone size: -
V gene: TRBV28
D gene: -
CDR3 DNA: TGTGCCAGCAGGAAGGGCATCGGGACAGATACGCAGTATTTT
CDR3 protein: CASRKGIGTDTQYF

J gene: TRBJ2-2
clone size: many
V gene: TRBV2
D gene: TRBD2
CDR3 DNA: TGTGCCAGCAGCCCATCTAGCGGGGGCCCCACCGGGGAGCTGTTTTTT
CDR3 protein: CASSPSSGGPTGELFF

J gene: TRBJ1-5
clone size: -
V gene: TRBV15
D gene: TRBD1
CDR3 DNA: TGTGCCACCAGCCAGGGCGGACAGGTCTATCAGCCCCAGCATTTT
CDR3 protein: CATSQGGQVYQPQHF

J gene: TRBJ2-3
clone size: -
V gene: TRBV7-3
D gene: -
CDR3 DNA: TGTGCCAGCAGCTCGCCTTACGAGGGGGATACGCAGTATTTT
CDR3 protein: CASSSPYEGDTQYF

J gene: TRBJ1-5
clone size: few
V gene: TRBV5-6
D gene: -
CDR3 DNA: TGTGCCAGCAGCTTAGGGGCGCGGGCCCTGGGCCAGCATTTT
CDR3 protein: CASSLGARALGQHF

J gene: TRBJ1-5
clone size: few
V gene: TRBV4-3
D gene: -
CDR3 DNA: TGCGCCAGCAGCCAAGGGCTAAGGCAGCCCCAGCATTTT
CDR3 protein: CASSQGLRQPQHF

J gene: TRBJ1-4
clone size: -
V gene: TRBV25-1
D gene: -
CDR3 DNA: TGTGCCAGCAGTAGCGCGATAGCAACTAATGAAAAACTGTTTTTT
CDR3 protein: CASSSAIATNEKLFF

J gene: TRBJ2-1
clone size: few
V gene: TRBV9
D gene: -
CDR3 DNA: TGTGCCAGCAGCGTAGAGCCGGAACCGGGGAACACTGAGCAGTTCTTC
CDR3 protein: CASSVEPEPGNTEQFF

J gene: TRBJ2-2
clone size: few
V gene: TRBV29-1
D gene: -
CDR3 DNA: TGCAGCGCCTTGGACTCCGGGGAGCTGTTTTTT
CDR3 protein: CSALDSGELFF

J gene: TRBJ2-5
clone size: -
V gene: TRBV5-1
D gene: -
CDR3 DNA: TGCGCCAGCAGCTTAAATCGGCGGGTCGAAGAGACCCAGTACTTC
CDR3 protein: CASSLNRRVEETQYF

J gene: TRBJ2-3
clone size: many
V gene: TRBV19
D gene: -
CDR3 DNA: TGTGCCAGTACGGAGAACTCCGGGGGGCGTTTGGCAGATACGCAGTATTTT
CDR3 protein: CASTENSGGRLADTQYF

J gene: TRBJ2-1
clone size: few
V gene: TRBV6-4
D gene: TRBD2
CDR3 DNA: TGTGCCAGCAGTGACTCTGGACTAGTCCGGCGGCAGTTCTTC
CDR3 protein: CASSDSGLVRRQFF

J gene: TRBJ2-2
clone size: many
V gene: TRBV6-4
D gene: -
CDR3 DNA: TGTGCCAGCAGTTCGAGAACCGGGGAGCTGTTTTTT
CDR3 protein: CASSSRTGELFF

J gene: TRBJ2-5
clone size: many
V gene: TRBV6-2/TRBV6-3
D gene: TRBD2
CDR3 DNA: TGTGCCAGCAGTTCGAACGGGGGGAAAGAGACCCAGTACTTC
CDR3 protein: CASSSNGGKETQYF

J gene: TRBJ2-5
clone size: many
V gene: TRBV6-2/TRBV6-3
D gene: -
CDR3 DNA: TGTGCCAGCAGTTATATGGAGACCCAGTACTTC
CDR3 protein: CASSYMETQYF

J gene: TRBJ1-2
clone size: many
V gene: TRBV27
D gene: TRBD1
CDR3 DNA: TGTGCCAGCAGTATCTCGACAGGGCTCTATGGCTACACCTTC
CDR3 protein: CASSISTGLYGYTF

J gene: TRBJ2-3
clone size: many
V gene: TRBV30
D gene: TRBD2
CDR3 DNA: TGTGCCTGGAGTTTAGCGGGGCGTACCCCAGATACGCAGTATTTT
CDR3 protein: CAWSLAGRTPDTQYF

J gene: TRBJ1-1
clone size: many
V gene: TRBV4-3
D gene: -
CDR3 DNA: TGCGCCAGCAGCCAGATCCCGGGACCTCTGGCTGAAGCTTTCTTT
CDR3 protein: CASSQIPGPLAEAFF

J gene: TRBJ1-4
clone size: few
V gene: TRBV6-5
D gene: -
CDR3 DNA: TGTGCCAGCAGCATGGCGACGGCGGCTAATGAAAAACTGTTTTTT
CDR3 protein: CASSMATAANEKLFF

J gene: TRBJ1-2
clone size: many
V gene: TRBV15
D gene: TRBD1
CDR3 DNA: TGTGCCACCAGCACACGACAGGGGCGTAAATCTGGTGGCTACACCTTC
CDR3 protein: CATSTRQGRKSGGYTF

J gene: TRBJ2-7
clone size: many
V gene: TRBV9
D gene: TRBD2
CDR3 DNA: TGTGCCAGCAGCGCAGGCATCTCCGGGACTAGGGACGAGCAGTACTTC
CDR3 protein: CASSAGISGTRDEQYF

J gene: TRBJ2-7
clone size: many
V gene: TRBV29-1
D gene: -
CDR3 DNA: TGCAGCGTTGTTCTCCAGCTCTACGAGCAGTACTTC
CDR3 protein: CSVVLQLYEQYF

J gene: TRBJ2-7
clone size: many
V gene: TRBV5-1
D gene: TRBD2
CDR3 DNA: TGCGCCAGCAGCCCCGGGACTAGCGTAACCTACGAGCAGTACTTC
CDR3 protein: CASSPGTSVTYEQYF

J gene: TRBJ2-5
clone size: once
V gene: TRBV5-5
D gene: TRBD1
CDR3 DNA: TGTGCCAGCAGCTTGGGGGACAGAAGTCGGGAGACCCAGTACTTC
CDR3 protein: CASSLGDRSRETQYF

J gene: TRBJ2-1
clone size: -
V gene: TRBV24-1
D gene: TRBD2
CDR3 DNA: TGTGCCACCAGTGATTCCCGGACTAGCGGCAATGAGCAGTTCTTC
CDR3 protein: CATSDSRTSGNEQFF

J gene: TRBJ1-2
clone size: many
V gene: TRBV5-1
D gene: TRBD1
CDR3 DNA: TGCGCCAGCAGCTTAGACGGGACAGGGGCCCATGGCTACACCTTC
CDR3 protein: CASSLDGTGAHGYTF

J gene: TRBJ1-6
clone size: -
V gene: TRBV6-2/TRBV6-3
D gene: -
CDR3 DNA: TGTGCCGGGCAGAGCTATAATTCACCCCTCCACTTT
CDR3 protein: CAGQSYNSPLHF

J gene: TRBJ2-7
clone size: few
V gene: TRBV6-5
D gene: TRBD2
CDR3 DNA: TGTGCCAGCAGAGCCCTCGGGGGAGGGGACTACGAGCAGTACTTC
CDR3 protein: CASRALGGGDYEQYF

J gene: TRBJ2-3
clone size: few
V gene: TRBV7-3
D gene: TRBD1
CDR3 DNA: TGTGCCAGCAGCTTATGGGGACAGACAGATACGCAGTATTTT
CDR3 protein: CASSLWGQTDTQYF